This T cell receptor beta chain was recorded in a study of patients and donors after allogeneic stem cell transplantation. Each CDR3 protein gets one entry after TCRdb re-called the RT-PCR reads with MiXCR. The data show about 410,000 distinct CDR3 sequences, more than 15% seen once. The CDR3 loop spans 11 amino acids. Trimming took 5 bases from V and 7 from J, leaving 9 bases between them. Germline V CDR1 and CDR2: DFQATT, SNEGSKA (reference sequence). The sample comprised blood, either unsorted or a sorted T cell fraction (not recorded which). The origin of this receptor is a human donor who was either an allogeneic HSCT recipient or a stem cell or donor lymphocyte infusion donor (not recorded which). It is not recorded whose cells these are; they may come from a transplant donor. The gene calls are TRBV20-1 and TRBJ2-1; D might be TRBD2 (5 bases). The CDR3 sequence is CSAYSANEQFF. CDR3 DNA sequence: TGCAGTGCTTATAGCGCGAATGAGCAGTTCTTC.